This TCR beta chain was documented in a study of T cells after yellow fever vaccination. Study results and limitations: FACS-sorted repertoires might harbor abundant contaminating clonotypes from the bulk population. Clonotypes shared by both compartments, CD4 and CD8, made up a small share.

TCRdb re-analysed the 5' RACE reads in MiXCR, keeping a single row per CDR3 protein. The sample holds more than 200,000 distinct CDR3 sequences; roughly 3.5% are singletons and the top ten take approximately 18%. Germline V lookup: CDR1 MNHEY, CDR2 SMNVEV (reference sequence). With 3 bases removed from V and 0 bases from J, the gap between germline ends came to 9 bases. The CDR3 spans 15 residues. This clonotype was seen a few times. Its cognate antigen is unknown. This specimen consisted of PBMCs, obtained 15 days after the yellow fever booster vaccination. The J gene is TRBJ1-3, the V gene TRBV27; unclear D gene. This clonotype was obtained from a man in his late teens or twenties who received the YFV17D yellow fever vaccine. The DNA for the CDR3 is TGTGCCAGCAGTTTCTTGTTTGGCTCTGGAAACACCATATATTTT. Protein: CASSFLFGSGNTIYF.